This TCR beta chain was retrieved from a study of blood T cell repertoires in COVID-19. The wider study: From T cells, B-cell-depleted T cells, or PBMCs came the material, which was cDNA or gDNA.

Data came from immunoSEQ multiplex PCR; TCRdb stores just in-frame clones and leaves some out. Altogether tens of thousands of clones are present, about 90% being singletons, with the ten largest covering under 25%. Sequencing input: peripheral blood. This sequence was found in a woman older than 75 with COVID-19, enrolled during active disease.

DNA for the CDR3: TGTGCCAGCAGCCAAGATCGTTCCGGCTACACCTTC. Protein: CASSQDRSGYTF. The chain employs TRBV3-1 (or the pseudogene TRBV3-2) and TRBJ1-2; D call uncertain. This CDR3 has 12 residues. The V gene's germline CDR1 is LGHDT and CDR2 YNNKEL (reference sequence). With 0 bases removed from V and 8 bases from J, the gap between germline ends came to 7 bases.